Shown below are 23 T cell receptor beta chains from a single sample sequenced in a study of human T cells and chemical hapten exposure. TCRdb itself ran the RACE reads through MiXCR, one entry per CDR3 protein. The sample contains 380,000 or so distinct CDR3 sequences, over 5% of which appear only once. Sample time point: pre-sensitization, week 0. Regarding treatment: therapeutic diphenylcyclopropenone sensitization with weekly scalp DPC. Sample: whole blood, taken in connection with sensitization to the hapten diphenylcyclopropenone (DPC). The receptors stem from a woman aged 18 to 35 with alopecia areata. Some clones in this sample may be carry-over from other donors' samples.

This clonotype was seen repeatedly, ten times or more. The chain recombines TRBV7-9 with TRBJ1-4; TRBD1 matches at 8 bases. This CDR3 region has 14 residues. Germline CDR1 and CDR2: SEHNR and FQNEAQ (reference sequence). Trimming took 4 bases from V and 8 from J; bases not matched to a gene: 6. This chain's CDR3 is CASSSRQGNEKLFF. In DNA form, the CDR3 reads TGTGCCAGCAGCTCCAGACAGGGGAACGAAAAACTGTTTTTT. Based on the CDR3 plus reference TRBV7-9 and TRBJ1-4, the full variable domain is DTGVSQNPRHKITKRGQNVTFRCDPISEHNRLYWYRQTLGQGPEFLTYFQNEAQLEKSRLLSDRFSAERPKGSFSTLEIQRTEQGDSAMYLCASSSRQGNEKLFFGSGTQLSVL.

This clonotype was observed at least ten times. The chain employs TRBV2 and TRBJ2-3; D remains ambiguous. The length of the CDR3 is 14 residues. Germline CDR1 and CDR2: SNHLY and FYNNEI. The ends were cut back, 2 bases at V and 2 bases at J, with 8 bases in the middle. The CDR3 is CASSELSYTDTQYF. CDR3 in DNA: TGTGCCAGCAGTGAACTGAGCTACACAGATACGCAGTATTTT.

This clonotype showed up just once. The rearrangement uses TRBV25-1 and TRBJ1-3; D ambiguous. V was pared by 3 bases and J by 2 bases, with 11 bases between. Germline CDR1 MGHDK, CDR2 SYGVNS. This CDR3 comprises 15 residues. CDR3 sequence: CASSEGGIPGNTIYF. CDR3 sequence (DNA): TGTGCCAGCAGTGAGGGAGGAATCCCTGGAAACACCATATATTTT.

This clonotype was detected ten times or more. The chain links TRBV6-2 or TRBV6-3 to TRBJ1-5, with D unclear. The CDR3 length is 15 residues. In germline, CDR1 is MNHEY, CDR2 SVGEGT. Between the trimmed V and J ends, which lost 0 bases and 4 bases, there was a span of 10 bases. DNA of the CDR3: TGTGCCAGCAGTTACTCGAAGACAAGTAATCAGCCCCAGCATTTT. This encodes CASSYSKTSNQPQHF.

This clonotype was seen ten or more times. This sequence joins TRBV7-9 and TRBJ2-3; TRBD2 matches 7 bases. This CDR3 comprises 15 residues. Per germline, CDR1 SEHNR and CDR2 FQNEAQ (reference sequence). The J segment lost 0 bases and the V segment lost 7 bases, leaving 7 bases of the junction unmatched. The CDR3: CASTDSGYSTDTQYF. The DNA of the CDR3 is TGTGCCAGCACCGATAGCGGGTATAGCACAGATACGCAGTATTTT.

This clonotype was seen at least ten times. The gene calls are TRBV7-2 and TRBJ1-6; no clear D. Germline V gene lookup returns CDR1 SGHTA and CDR2 FQGNSA. V was clipped by 6 bases and J by 3 bases, with 9 bases between them. The CDR3 totals 14 residues. This CDR3 reads CASSFAGYNSPLHF. In DNA, the CDR3 is TGTGCCAGCAGTTTTGCGGGCTATAATTCACCCCTCCACTTT.

This sequence joins TRBV3-1 and TRBJ2-7, with unresolved D. The germline CDR1 and CDR2 sequences are LGHDT and YNNKEL (reference sequence). The V end lost 0 bases, the J end lost 0 bases, and 6 bases lay between the germline ends. The CDR3 runs 14 residues. CDR3 nucleotides: TGTGCCAGCAGCCAAGATATCAACTCCTACGAGCAGTACTTC. Its protein product is CASSQDINSYEQYF.

In this sample, this clonotype turned up many times. The rearrangement joins TRBV5-1 to TRBJ1-1, with 8 bases lining up with TRBD1. Germline V gives CDR1 SGHRS, CDR2 YFSETQ. This CDR3 comprises 15 residues. The V segment lost 3 bases and the J segment 0 bases; nucleotides outside the gene matches: 4. CDR3 loop: CASSSRQGMNTEAFF. CDR3 nucleotides: TGCGCCAGCAGCTCAAGACAGGGGATGAACACTGAAGCTTTCTTT.

This clonotype was seen a few times. The chain combines TRBV27 with TRBJ2-6; 10 positions agree with TRBD1. V gave up 7 bases and J gave up 2 bases; unmatched junction bases: 8. This CDR3 is built from 17 residues. The germline V gene encodes CDR1 MNHEY and CDR2 SMNVEV (reference sequence). CDR3 DNA sequence: TGTGCCAGCACCACCAGACAGGGGGCAGCTGGGGCCAACGTCCTGACTTTC. Translation: CASTTRQGAAGANVLTF.

This clonotype was seen a few times. V and J are TRBV20-1 and TRBJ2-7; the D gene is possibly TRBD1 (5 bases). V dropped 1 base and J dropped 3 bases, with 10 bases sitting between them. The CDR3 covers 13 residues. The germline V gene encodes CDR1 DFQATT and CDR2 SNEGSKA (reference sequence). This CDR3 is CSARAGRFYEQYF. The CDR3 DNA sequence: TGCAGTGCTAGAGCAGGGCGGTTCTACGAGCAGTACTTC.

The rearrangement links TRBV6-5 to TRBJ2-1; D is unclear. Germline CDR1 reads MNHEY; CDR2 reads SVGAGI. The CDR3 covers 13 residues. The germline V and J ends were trimmed by 4 bases and 9 bases, with 13 bases remaining between them. The CDR3 region is CASSSGYWGEQFF. DNA of the CDR3: TGTGCCAGCAGTTCGGGCTACTGGGGTGAGCAGTTCTTC.

This clonotype was counted many times. J is TRBJ2-1 and V is TRBV6-5; either TRBD1 or TRBD2 may supply D (5 bases each). Trimming cost V 6 bases and J 15 bases, with 15 bases left between them. Germline V lookup: CDR1 MNHEY, CDR2 SVGAGI. The length of the CDR3 is 11 residues. CDR3 sequence reads: CASRRGTWLFF. Written as DNA, the CDR3 is TGTGCCAGCAGGAGAGGGACCTGGTTGTTCTTC.

The chain combines TRBV5-1 with TRBJ2-1; 12 nucleotides agree with TRBD2. The CDR3 is made up of 17 amino acids. Germline V gene sequence: CDR1 SGHRS, CDR2 YFSETQ. Trimming took 0 bases from V and 8 from J; bases not matched to a gene: 9. The CDR3 protein is CASSLVGSSGGADEQFF. CDR3 nucleotide sequence: TGCGCCAGCAGCTTGGTTGGCTCTAGCGGGGGGGCCGATGAGCAGTTCTTC. The full variable domain, with the rest looked up from reference TRBV5-1 and TRBJ2-1, is KAGVTQTPRYLIKTRGQQVTLSCSPISGHRSVSWYQQTPGQGLQFLFEYFSETQRNKGNFPGRFSGRQFSNSRSEMNVSTLELGDSALYLCASSLVGSSGGADEQFFGPGTRLTVL.

This clonotype was recorded many times. The chain has TRBV7-2 and TRBJ2-3; D gene uncertain. The CDR3 is 14 residues long. CDR1 and CDR2 (germline): SGHTA, FQGNSA. Trimming removed 5 bases from V and 0 bases from J, with 9 bases in between. The CDR3 nucleotides are TGTGCCAGCAGCGACACCCTGAGCACAGATACGCAGTATTTT. The encoded protein is CASSDTLSTDTQYF.

The table lists this clonotype with a few counts. This rearrangement joins TRBV7-2 to TRBJ2-3, with 13 bases identical to TRBD2. Germline CDR1 and CDR2: SGHTA and FQGNSA. With 3 bases clipped from V and 1 base from J, the junction kept 7 bases outside the gene matches. The CDR3 has 18 amino acids. For the CDR3, the DNA is TGTGCCAGCAGCTTCCAACTAGCGGGGGGGCATGGCACAGATACGCAGTATTTT. Its translation is CASSFQLAGGHGTDTQYF.

This chain links TRBV20-1 with TRBJ1-1; 10 bases are a match to TRBD1. The CDR3 contains 15 residues. V lost 1 base and J lost 2; bases outside the gene matches: 4. Germline V CDR1 and CDR2: DFQATT, SNEGSKA (reference sequence). The CDR3 loop is CSARVRQGANTEAFF. The CDR3 DNA reads as TGCAGTGCTAGAGTCCGACAGGGGGCTAACACTGAAGCTTTCTTT.

Ten or more counts support this clonotype. The V and J genes are TRBV7-2 and TRBJ2-1; 12 nucleotides align to TRBD2. This CDR3 region has 14 residues. The germline V gene has CDR1 SGHTA and CDR2 FQGNSA. Losses at the gene ends were 6 bases for V and 12 bases for J; bases not matched to a gene: 9. CDR3 protein: CASSGLAGSHGQFF. The CDR3 DNA sequence: TGTGCCAGCAGTGGACTAGCGGGGAGCCATGGGCAGTTCTTC.

The V gene is TRBV29-1, the J gene TRBJ2-1; D is possibly TRBD2 (5 bases). The CDR3 extends over 11 amino acids. The V gene lost 6 bases and the J gene lost 3 bases, with 6 bases spanning the gap. Germline values: CDR1 SQVTM, CDR2 ANQGSEA. Here the CDR3 DNA reads TGCAGCGTAGGACTCTACAATGAGCAGTTCTTC. As protein: CSVGLYNEQFF.

This clonotype was detected many times. V is TRBV6-2 or TRBV6-3 and J is TRBJ1-5; 7 nucleotides align to TRBD1. Trimming removed 0 bases from V and 2 bases from J; junction bases left unmatched: 1. This CDR3 contains 15 residues. CDR1 and CDR2 (germline): MNHEY, SVGEGT. CDR3 in DNA: TGTGCCAGCAGTTACTCCGGACAGGGCAATCAGCCCCAGCATTTT. Residues: CASSYSGQGNQPQHF.

The chain joins TRBV6-1 to TRBJ2-7; 11 nucleotides agree with TRBD2. CDR3 size: 15 residues. Germline trimming cut 0 bases from V and 2 bases from J; bases unmatched to any gene: 0. Looked up from germline, CDR1 is MNHNS and CDR2 is SASEGT. CDR3 sequence reads: CASSEASGGAYEQYF. Here the CDR3 DNA reads TGTGCCAGCAGTGAAGCTAGCGGGGGGGCCTACGAGCAGTACTTC.

This clonotype was recorded at least ten times. The rearrangement links TRBV12-3 or TRBV12-4 to TRBJ1-5; TRBD1 might be the D (5 bases). V dropped 5 bases and J dropped 7 bases, with 15 bases sitting between them. The CDR3 contains 14 residues. CDR3 DNA: TGTGCCAGCAGTCCTGGCGGGGGTGGGCAGCCCCAGCATTTT. This codes for CASSPGGGGQPQHF.

The V and J genes are TRBV7-8 and TRBJ1-1; D is ambiguous. The germline gives CDR1 SGHVS, CDR2 FQNEAQ. The CDR3 contains 16 residues. V lost 1 base to trimming and J lost 0 bases, with 12 bases between them. Here the CDR3 reads CASSLEYSGLNTEAFF. DNA for the CDR3: TGTGCCAGCAGCTTAGAGTACTCAGGATTGAACACTGAAGCTTTCTTT.

The chain uses TRBV7-3 and TRBJ1-1; D possibly corresponds to TRBD1 (6 bases). The V gene lost 4 bases and the J gene lost 6 bases, with 15 bases spanning the gap. The CDR3 length is 14 residues. CDR1 SGHTA and CDR2 FQGTGA come from the germline V gene. This chain's CDR3 is CASSSTGSLSEAFF. DNA for the CDR3: TGTGCCAGCAGCTCGACAGGAAGCCTCTCTGAAGCTTTCTTT.